These 9 T cell receptor beta chains were sequenced from one sample in a study of T cell responses to AZD1222 COVID-19 vaccine. Only in-frame clones appear in the TCRdb table, and some are missing; sequencing was by immunoSEQ multiplex PCR. Here the sample spans about 140,000 clones, roughly nine tenths being singletons. The sequencing here drew on peripheral blood, taken 28 days after the second dose of the MenACWY control vaccine. The source of these receptors is an adult who received the MenACWY meningococcal vaccine as a control.

This chain links TRBV6-5 with TRBJ1-2, with D unclear. The germline V and J ends were trimmed by 2 bases and 0 bases, with 10 bases remaining between them. Germline V gene lookup returns CDR1 MNHEY and CDR2 SVGAGI. CDR3 length equals 15 residues. In DNA, the CDR3 is TGTGCCAGCAGTTACGGCCAGCGCTCTAACTATGGCTACACCTTC. Protein product: CASSYGQRSNYGYTF.

The chain couples TRBV7-9 to TRBJ1-5, with a possible D match to TRBD1 (6 bases). With 2 bases removed from V and 6 bases from J, the gap between germline ends came to 17 bases. The CDR3 covers 16 residues. Germline lookup yields CDR1 SEHNR and CDR2 FQNEAQ (reference sequence). In DNA form, the CDR3 reads TGTGCCAGCAGCTTATGGGGGGGGGCAGATACTCAGCCCCAGCATTTT. Translated: CASSLWGGADTQPQHF.

The rearrangement uses TRBV7-2 and TRBJ1-3; no reliable D call. The CDR3 consists of 14 residues. Germline CDR1 is SGHTA and CDR2 is FQGNSA. Trimming took off 5 bases at V and 0 bases at J, with 8 bases between the two ends. CDR3 DNA sequence: TGTGCCAGCAGCGCAGCACTCTCTGGAAACACCATATATTTT. Translation gives CASSAALSGNTIYF.

V usage is TRBV28 and J usage is TRBJ1-2; 10 nucleotides agree with TRBD1. V dropped 4 bases and J dropped 8; count of bases not matched to a gene: 4. Per the germline V gene, CDR1 is MDHEN and CDR2 is SYDVKM. The CDR3 covers 13 residues. This CDR3 is CASSSGTGAGYTF. The DNA of the CDR3 is TGTGCCAGCAGTTCCGGGACAGGGGCCGGCTACACCTTC.

This clone came up a few times. The chain combines TRBV7-8 with TRBJ2-7; D is unresolved. This CDR3 is built from 11 residues. The V and J ends lost 5 bases and 6 bases respectively, with 8 bases between them. Per the germline V gene, CDR1 is SGHVS and CDR2 is FQNEAQ. The CDR3 loop is CASSPGIEQYF. The CDR3 bases are TGTGCCAGCAGCCCGGGTATCGAGCAGTACTTC.

The chain links TRBV5-1 to TRBJ2-5; no clear D. This CDR3 region has 15 residues. Germline CDR1 SGHRS, CDR2 YFSETQ. Deletions cut 0 bases from V and 5 bases from J, with 14 bases between. Written as DNA, the CDR3 is TGCGCCAGCAGCTTGGAGTGGCGAGCCGCGGAGACCCAGTACTTC. It codes for CASSLEWRAAETQYF. The full variable domain, its missing parts supplied by reference TRBV5-1 and TRBJ2-5, is KAGVTQTPRYLIKTRGQQVTLSCSPISGHRSVSWYQQTPGQGLQFLFEYFSETQRNKGNFPGRFSGRQFSNSRSEMNVSTLELGDSALYLCASSLEWRAAETQYFGPGTRLLVL.

The chain combines TRBV4-3 with TRBJ1-2; TRBD1 might be the D (5 bases). The CDR3 spans 14 residues. The germline V gene encodes CDR1 LGHNA and CDR2 YSLEER. V was trimmed by 0 bases and J by 7 bases, leaving 12 bases between them. The CDR3, as DNA: TGCGCCAGCAGCCAAGATGCAGGGTTGGGTGGCTACACCTTC. Translated: CASSQDAGLGGYTF.

This clone was found once. The chain uses TRBV27 and TRBJ2-7; D is ambiguous. The V gene lost 5 bases and the J gene lost 3 bases, with 11 bases spanning the gap. Germline V CDR1 and CDR2: MNHEY, SMNVEV (reference sequence). The CDR3 extends over 13 amino acids. This CDR3 is CASSPTGSYEQYF. As DNA, the CDR3 is TGTGCCAGCAGTCCGACGGGCAGCTACGAGCAGTACTTC.

The V gene is TRBV6-4, the J gene TRBJ2-2; D gene unclear. CDR1 is MRHNA and CDR2 is SNTAGT in the germline V gene. The CDR3 sequence is 13 residues long. Trimming shortened V by 5 bases and J by 6 bases, and 10 bases separated the two germline ends. The CDR3 DNA reads TGTGCCAGCAGTACGAGCGTGGCCGGGGAGCTGTTTTTT. It codes for CASSTSVAGELFF.